The clone carrying this T cell receptor (beta chain) has a handful of counts. No antigen is known for it. TCRalpha and TCRbeta libraries used 5'RACE with constant-segment primers and UMIs. Each CDR3 protein gets one entry after TCRdb re-called the 5' RACE reads with MiXCR. The sample consists of about 140,000 distinct CDR3 sequences, 11% to 15% of them appearing once. Germline V gives CDR1 DFQATT, CDR2 SNEGSKA (reference sequence). This CDR3 region has 16 residues. V was clipped by 2 bases and J by 0 bases, with 14 bases between them. The sample is drawn from a study of T-cell memory formation after mild COVID-19. Study summary: Largely, the TCR clusters proved donor specific.

Points from the study as a whole: While clones contracting from day 15 to 85 were balanced between CD4 and CD8, later expanders leaned CD4+. Contracting CD4+ clones were located mainly in CM and EM, and CD8+ clones in EMRA.

This chain joins TRBV20-1 and TRBJ2-1; a weak D match, TRBD1 (6 bases). The sequence came from an adult woman who had mild COVID-19 (a few samples of this study predate the infection). Cell type and time point are not known. The sequenced material came from PBMCs or a T cell subset sorted from them (not recorded which). CDR3 sequence: CSARPETGSSYNEQFF. CDR3 nucleotides: TGCAGTGCTAGACCCGAGACAGGTAGCTCCTACAATGAGCAGTTCTTC.